What follows are 13 T cell receptor beta chains derived from one specimen sequenced in a study of early T cells in non-severe SARS-CoV-2 infection. TCRdb passed the 5' RACE reads through MiXCR, listing each CDR3 protein once. Among 25,000 to 30,000 distinct CDR3 sequences listed, about 4.6% were seen once. The sequencing sample was made of whole blood. Receptors were obtained from an adult who was a healthcare worker with PCR-confirmed SARS-CoV-2 infection or an uninfected control (not recorded which).

This clonotype has a handful of counts. V and J are TRBV20-1 and TRBJ2-3; D gene ambiguous. This CDR3 comprises 14 residues. Trimming removed 2 bases at V and 4 bases at J, with 13 bases between. The germline CDR1 and CDR2 sequences are DFQATT and SNEGSKA (reference sequence). CDR3 sequence (DNA): TGCAGTGCTAGACGACCCTCCGAGGCAGATACGCAGTATTTT. This encodes CSARRPSEADTQYF.

This clonotype was picked up many times. The gene calls are TRBV30 and TRBJ1-6; possibly TRBD1 for D (5 bases). Per the germline V gene, CDR1 is GTSNPN and CDR2 is SVGIG (reference sequence). The CDR3 spans 13 residues. Trimming removed 8 bases at V and 10 bases at J, with 18 bases between. Here the CDR3 reads CALGVGVRSPLHF. The CDR3 nucleotides read TGTGCCCTGGGCGTGGGGGTTCGATCACCCCTCCACTTT.

A few counts support this clonotype. The rearrangement uses TRBV6-6 and TRBJ2-2; 8 bases match TRBD2. CDR1 and CDR2 from the germline V gene are MNHNY and SVGAGI (reference sequence). Trimming cost V 0 bases and J 5 bases; bases outside gene matches: 2. CDR3 size: 15 residues. The chain's CDR3 is CASSYSSGMTGELFF. The CDR3 DNA reads TGTGCCAGCAGTTACTCTAGCGGGATGACCGGGGAGCTGTTTTTT.

The sample holds many counts of this clonotype. This rearrangement joins TRBV7-9 to TRBJ2-1, with D unclear. Looked up from germline, CDR1 is SEHNR and CDR2 is FQNEAQ (reference sequence). V was pared by 5 bases and J by 7 bases, with 15 bases between. The CDR3 consists of 14 residues. In DNA, the CDR3 is TGTGCCAGCAGCCCTCTCTTGTGGCCTAATGAGCAGTTCTTC. It is translated as CASSPLLWPNEQFF.

The rearrangement joins TRBV12-5 to TRBJ1-5; a weak D match, TRBD1 (6 bases). Germline CDR1 is LGHNT and CDR2 is FRNRAP. This CDR3 has 14 amino acids. With 3 bases removed from V and 8 bases from J, the gap between germline ends came to 14 bases. CDR3 nucleotides: TGTGCTAGTGGTTTTCAACAGGGACCCGAGCCCCAGCATTTT. It encodes CASGFQQGPEPQHF.

This clonotype has ten or more counts. The chain is built from TRBV7-9 and TRBJ1-5; possibly TRBD1 for D (5 bases). CDR3 size: 13 residues. V dropped 2 bases and J dropped 7 bases, with 9 bases sitting between them. Germline V gene data show CDR1 as SEHNR and CDR2 as FQNEAQ (reference sequence). Here the CDR3 reads CASSLNGDQPQHF. DNA of the CDR3: TGTGCCAGCAGCTTAAACGGGGACCAGCCCCAGCATTTT.

This clonotype was found many times. The gene calls are TRBV29-1 and TRBJ2-2, with D unresolved. CDR1 is SQVTM, CDR2 ANQGSEA, per germline. V was cut by 1 base and J by 1 base, with 7 bases left in between. CDR3 length equals 14 residues. DNA of the CDR3: TGCAGCGTTGAAGGGGGAATGAACACCGGGGAGCTGTTTTTT. Its translation is CSVEGGMNTGELFF.

The table lists this clonotype with many counts. The chain couples TRBV6-5 to TRBJ1-2, with a possible D match to TRBD1 (5 bases). Trimming removed 6 bases from V and 6 bases from J, with 14 bases in between. Germline-derived CDR1 and CDR2 are MNHEY and SVGAGI. This CDR3 has 13 amino acids. The CDR3 bases are TGTGCCAGCAGAACGGGGGGTATCGATGGCTACACCTTC. It specifies CASRTGGIDGYTF.

This clonotype was observed many times. The chain employs TRBV9 and TRBJ2-1; 8 bases are shared with TRBD2. This CDR3 spans 16 amino acids. Germline loops: CDR1 SGDLS, CDR2 YYNGEE. Losses at the gene ends were 4 bases for V and 5 bases for J; bases not matched to a gene: 11. The CDR3 DNA sequence: TGTGCCAGCAGCCCTGAGGAGCGGGAGTGGAACAATGAGCAGTTCTTC. It yields the protein CASSPEEREWNNEQFF.

This clonotype was seen many times. V usage is TRBV20-1 and J usage is TRBJ2-7; D is uncertain. The length of the CDR3 is 14 residues. Germline CDR1 is DFQATT and CDR2 is SNEGSKA (reference sequence). V was cut by 4 bases and J by 2 bases, with 15 bases left in between. CDR3 in amino acids: CSATTQDGTYEQYF. DNA for the CDR3: TGCAGTGCTACTACCCAGGACGGTACCTACGAGCAGTACTTC.

The CDR3 loop is CASRREGLRRITDTQYF. CDR3 sequence (DNA): TGTGCCAGCCGGCGGGAGGGATTGAGGAGAATCACAGATACGCAGTATTTT. The gene calls are TRBV6-5 and TRBJ2-3, with 9 bases fitting TRBD2. CDR1 and CDR2 (germline): MNHEY, SVGAGI. J lost 2 bases, V lost 8 bases, and 14 bases had no gene match. There are 17 residues in the CDR3.

The rearrangement uses TRBV29-1 and TRBJ1-2; D is unresolved. The CDR3 length is 13 residues. The ends were cut back, 0 bases at V and 7 bases at J, with 12 bases in the middle. The V gene's germline CDR1 is SQVTM and CDR2 ANQGSEA. The CDR3 reads CSVEERTSFGYTF. CDR3 coding DNA: TGCAGCGTTGAAGAGAGGACCTCATTTGGCTACACCTTC.

The table lists this clonotype with many counts. V and J are TRBV6-6 and TRBJ1-3; D gene unclear. The CDR3 loop spans 11 amino acids. The V end was cut by 8 bases, the J end by 0 bases, with 2 bases between. From germline, CDR1 is MNHNY and CDR2 SVGAGI (reference sequence). CDR3 amino acids: CASFSGNTIYF. The CDR3 DNA reads TGTGCCAGCTTCTCTGGAAACACCATATATTTT.